The sequence of this T cell receptor beta chain was determined in a study of tumor-infiltrating lymphocytes in primary liver carcinoma (dated 2017 in TCRdb). Regarding the research as a whole: Roughly five patients with histopathologically diagnosed primary liver carcinoma underwent surgical resection in China between late 2015 and 2016. The five patients, three men and two women aged 30 to 69 years, had hepatocellular carcinoma (four) or combined HCC and intrahepatic cholangiocarcinoma (one). Tumors of the five patients were stage T1-T3 N0M0 with maximum diameters of roughly 4.2 to 11 cm. Samples yielded roughly 3.65 to 7.13 million productive TCRbeta reads; read depth did not differ significantly between tissue types. The study combined TCRbeta repertoire sequencing, expression microarrays and whole-exome sequencing across five regions of each liver tumor, with adjacent normal tissue and blood. A total of roughly 35 specimens from 5 patients went through TCRbeta repertoire sequencing, namely 25 tumor regions, 5 adjacent noncancerous liver tissues and 5 peripheral blood samples. Reproducibility between technical replicate repertoires was high, with correlation coefficients above 0.95 and mean shared-clone rates approximately 0.91. The full study reports these points: Repertoire overlap was higher between tumor regions (mean roughly 36%) than tumor-adjacent (17%) or tumor-blood (14%) pairs, consistent with antigen-driven expansion. Because sequencing covered only the TCR beta chain and unpaired alpha chains were not captured, true repertoire diversity is likely underestimated. Bulk unsorted samples precluded comparing CD4+ and CD8+ T cell repertoires. The study included only five patients, and the authors note findings should be validated in a larger study. Compared with blood, tumors had a significantly larger share of the repertoire taken up by the top 250 clones (p = 0.039).

Blood RNA was extracted from unsorted whole blood using TRIzol reagent, and germline DNA was obtained with the DNeasy Blood & Tissue kit. Patients had chronic HBV infection and were treatment-naive at sampling. Before surgery, approximately 3.8 milliliters of peripheral blood were drawn into K2EDTA tubes. Remarks on this clonotype: Its antigen specificity is not known. At one end the junction does not follow the germline gene, possibly because of a read error.

TCRbeta-specific cDNA was reverse-transcribed from 500 ng total RNA using a constant-region primer and ProtoScript II reverse transcriptase. Three nested multiplex PCR rounds, following a slightly modified ARM-PCR procedure, were used to build the TCRbeta libraries. Sample barcodes and Illumina adapters were attached in a final 25-cycle PCR using Deep VentR polymerase. Amplicons of 200-500 bp were gel-purified with a QIAquick gel extraction kit before sequencing. TCRbeta amplicons were sequenced on an Illumina HiSeq 2500 with 250-bp paired-end reads. In the authors' own workflow: Trimmomatic v0.33 was used to quality-trim the reads, and FLASH v1.2.11 was used to merge paired reads so that full CDR3 sequences could be recovered. V, D and J germline segments were assigned to the rearranged TCRbeta sequences by MiGEC v1.2.1b. Clonotype statistics and Shannon-Wiener diversity indices were calculated with VDJtools v1.0.0. To reduce sampling bias, subsequent analyses other than the diversity analysis used only the 250 most abundant clonotypes in each sample. TCRdb handled the public reads itself, with Q25 trimming in fastp and clone calling in MiXCR, and kept productive beta chains. Rows are combined by CDR3 protein, so each entry shows the most common genes and DNA. TCRdb's processing, not the authors', yielded these V and J calls. The sample data list some 180,000 distinct CDR3 sequences, and 50% to 75% of these were observed just once. Jointly, the top ten make up under 75% of the sample.

This receptor was obtained from a middle-aged man with primary liver carcinoma and hepatitis B virus infection. Sample: peripheral blood.

The bases are TGCGCCTGCAGTGGACAGTACGGAGAGACCCAGTACTTC. It specifies CACSGQYGETQYF. The chain links TRBV10-2 with TRBJ2-5; the D gene is possibly TRBD1, with 6 bases matching. Its CDR3 holds 13 amino acids, cysteine through phenylalanine. This entry keeps only the CDR3 DNA: 39 bases, framed from base 1. The germline V gene encodes CDR1 WSHSY and CDR2 SAAADI.